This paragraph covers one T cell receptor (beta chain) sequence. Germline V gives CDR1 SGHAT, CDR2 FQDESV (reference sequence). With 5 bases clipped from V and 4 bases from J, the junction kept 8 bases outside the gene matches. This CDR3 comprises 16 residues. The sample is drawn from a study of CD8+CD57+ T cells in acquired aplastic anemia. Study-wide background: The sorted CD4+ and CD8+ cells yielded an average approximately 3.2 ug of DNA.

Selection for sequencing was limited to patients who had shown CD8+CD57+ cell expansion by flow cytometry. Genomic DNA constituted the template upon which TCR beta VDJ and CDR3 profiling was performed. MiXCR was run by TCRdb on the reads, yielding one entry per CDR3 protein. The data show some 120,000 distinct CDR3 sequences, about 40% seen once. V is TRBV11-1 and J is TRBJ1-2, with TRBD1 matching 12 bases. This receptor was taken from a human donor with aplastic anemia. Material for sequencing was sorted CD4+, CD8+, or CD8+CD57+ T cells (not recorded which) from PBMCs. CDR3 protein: CASSPGQGAKVYGYTF. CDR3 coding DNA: TGTGCCAGCAGCCCGGGACAGGGGGCAAAGGTCTATGGCTACACCTTC.